The 8 T cell receptor beta chains given below trace back to one sample, sequenced in a study of blood T cell repertoires in COVID-19. Sequencing was performed with immunoSEQ multiplex PCR; in TCRdb, only in-frame clones are kept and a portion is missing. Of 150,000 to 200,000 clones detected, approximately 85% appear once; the ten largest clones hold approximately 9%. The sample consisted of PBMCs or T cells enriched from blood (not recorded which). These TCRs come from a young woman who had recovered from COVID-19.

The chain joins TRBV6-4 to TRBJ2-1, with 10 bases matching TRBD1. J lost 8 bases, V lost 9 bases, and 13 bases had no gene match. Germline V gives CDR1 MRHNA, CDR2 SNTAGT. CDR3 length equals 15 residues. CDR3 in amino acids: CASSYGTGELDEQFF. The CDR3, as DNA: TGTGCCAGTAGTTATGGGACAGGGGAGCTCGATGAGCAGTTCTTC.

V and J are TRBV12-3 or TRBV12-4 and TRBJ2-7, with TRBD1 identical over 7 bases. V was pared by 6 bases and J by 5 bases, with 7 bases of the junction left unmatched. The CDR3 is 13 residues long. CDR3 sequence: CASRDRVLDEQYF. The CDR3, as DNA: TGTGCCAGCAGAGACAGGGTTCTCGACGAGCAGTACTTC.

This clone appeared a few times. The chain uses TRBV2 and TRBJ2-5, with D tentatively TRBD2 (6 bases). Trimming took off 5 bases at V and 2 bases at J, with 9 bases between the two ends. Germline CDR1 reads SNHLY; CDR2 reads FYNNEI. The CDR3 covers 13 residues. CDR3 coding DNA: TGTGCCAGCAGTCGGGACTCTCAAGAGACCCAGTACTTC. Encoded protein: CASSRDSQETQYF.

The chain uses TRBV7-3 and TRBJ2-7; 8 nucleotides agree with TRBD2. With V trimmed by 1 base and J by 5 bases, 10 bases remained unmatched. Germline V gives CDR1 SGHTA, CDR2 FQGTGA. The CDR3 covers 16 residues. The CDR3 DNA is TGTGCCAGCAGCTTAAAGTCCGGCGGGAGGATCGACGAGCAGTACTTC. This gives the protein CASSLKSGGRIDEQYF.

The chain uses TRBV28 and TRBJ2-3; no definite D call. Looked up from germline, CDR1 is MDHEN and CDR2 is SYDVKM. With 6 bases removed from V and 1 base from J, the gap between germline ends came to 5 bases. The CDR3 length is 12 residues. The CDR3 DNA reads as TGTGCCAGCAGCCTCCGCACAGATACGCAGTATTTT. Protein: CASSLRTDTQYF.

The chain uses TRBV24-1 and TRBJ1-5; D may be TRBD1 (5 bases). The CDR3 is 15 amino acids. The ends were cut back, 5 bases at V and 6 bases at J, with 16 bases in the middle. Germline V CDR1 and CDR2: KGHDR, SFDVKD. The CDR3 is CATSAGNFYGQPQHF. The CDR3 bases are TGTGCCACCAGTGCAGGGAACTTCTACGGTCAGCCCCAGCATTTT.

This clone appeared once. The chain joins TRBV5-1 to TRBJ2-7; D unresolved. Germline V gene lookup returns CDR1 SGHRS and CDR2 YFSETQ. V was pared by 4 bases and J by 2 bases, with 10 bases between. This CDR3 region has 13 residues. The CDR3 spells CASSPVSTYEQYF. The CDR3 DNA follows: TGCGCCAGCAGCCCGGTGTCCACCTACGAGCAGTACTTC.

V is TRBV5-5 and J is TRBJ2-7, with D maybe TRBD1 (7 bases). There are 13 residues in the CDR3. CDR1 is SGHKS, CDR2 YYEKEE, per germline (reference sequence). Trimming left V 4 bases short and J 4 bases short, with 12 bases between. CDR3 sequence reads: CASSVQGGYEQYF. CDR3 bases: TGTGCCAGCAGCGTTCAGGGGGGATACGAGCAGTACTTC.